The clone carrying this TCR beta chain was seen ten or more times. Germline V gene sequence: CDR1 MNHNS, CDR2 SASEGT. Trimming took 7 bases from V and 0 from J, leaving 10 bases between them. CDR3 length: 13 amino acids. This specimen belongs to a study of T cells in Graves' hyperthyroidism and ophthalmopathy. TCR beta CDR3 region amplification was performed from RNA transcripts. The TCR CDR3 was amplified in a first-round RT-PCR using the HTBI primer set. TCRdb passed the multiplex PCR reads through MiXCR, listing each CDR3 protein once. Counted here are 540,000 or so distinct CDR3 sequences, just over 45% occurring once; the ten biggest clones make up 19%.

The chain uses TRBV6-1 and TRBJ2-7; D unresolved. The receptor's source is an adult woman with Graves' disease, either hyperthyroidism or ophthalmopathy (not recorded which). The sequenced sample consisted of peripheral blood or thyroid tissue (not recorded which). For the CDR3, the DNA is TGTGCCAGCAATCTGGGCCCCTCCTACGAGCAGTACTTC. It encodes CASNLGPSYEQYF.